The T cell receptor beta chain under discussion was sequenced for a study of blood T cells in healthy people across ages (dated by TCRdb to 2014 to 2015). For context, the study as a whole: In model experiments, template switching captured about one uniquely barcoded TCR beta cDNA molecule for every two T cells. Using the same blood draw, the study looked at two additional independent replicas of 1 million unique cDNA reads for two donors, one aged 18 to 30 and the other aged 80 or older. Age-related changes in TCR beta repertoire diversity were measured in the study by deep sequencing normalized with unique cDNA molecular identifiers. The donors were split into four age groups: young (average 16 years), middle-aged (about 40), aged (more than 60) and long-lived (roughly 86). General findings and caveats noted by the study authors: The percentage of naive T cells measured by flow cytometry correlated strongly with observed TCR beta diversity. Because profiling used bulk unsorted PBMCs, naive and antigen-experienced compartments could not be compared conclusively. Compared with the aged group, the long-lived group had more naive CD4+ T cells, fewer expanded clones and increased TCR diversity, suggesting age selection. Observed TCR beta diversity per million T cells fell roughly linearly with age, and a significant reduction was already apparent by age roughly 40. Because the CMV infection status of the donors was unknown, age-related changes in expanded clonotypes may potentially have been confounded. Total diversity estimates from one million sequenced T cells were considered lower bounds and underestimates.

Library generation was performed with 5' RACE. The sequencing machine was an Illumina HiSeq 2500. A second roughly 6 to 11 cycle PCR used a sample-barcoded 5' primer and a J-beta primer mix. A unique molecular identifier was introduced onto each TCR beta cDNA molecule by a template-switch 5' adaptor carrying 12 random nucleotides. Each sample yielded at least 3 million CDR3-containing paired-end reads. The Mint cDNA synthesis kit, primed by a TRBC-specific oligonucleotide, was used to synthesize first-strand cDNA from all RNA. Following uracil-DNA glycosylase treatment, a first 18-cycle PCR with universal primers M1SS and BC2_uni_R was performed on all cDNA. On the authors' methods: Normalization of each sample was performed by random selection of 1 million high-quality reads, each carrying a distinct molecular identifier. Instead of being binned into consensus sequences, reads with shared molecular identifiers were discarded. CDR3 identification, clonotype clustering and error correction used MiTCR with a Q25 quality threshold and the strictest error-elimination algorithm. A nonparametric unseen species model with Euler transformation was used to estimate a lower bound on total TCR beta diversity. The raw public reads went through TCRdb reprocessing: fastp at Q25, MiXCR clone calling, in-frame beta chains kept. All rows with the same CDR3 protein become a single entry with the most common DNA and genes. These V and J calls rely on TCRdb rather than the paper's analysis. Counted in this sample were roughly 800,000 distinct CDR3 sequences; about 26% of them appeared once. The ten biggest clones cover 3% of the sample.

V loses 5 bases, J loses 6 bases, and the germline ends lie 13 bases apart. Looking up the germline V gene (reference sequence) yields CDR1 SEHNR and CDR2 FQNEAQ. The CDR3 runs 13 amino acids, cysteine and phenylalanine included. Here the CDR3 DNA is all that survives: 39 bases in frame from base 1. A note on this clonotype: Its antigen is currently not known. Base qualities were left out, and no much larger clone turns up one base away.

Systemically healthy Caucasian individuals from Russia, about 38 in total and aged about 6 to 90 years, were included as donors. Roughly 9 milliliters of peripheral blood were drawn from each donor into EDTA-treated Vacutainer tubes. Ficoll-Paque density-gradient centrifugation was used to isolate PBMCs, with at least 6 million obtained per sample. Trizol reagent was used to extract total RNA from the PBMCs, yielding at least 6 micrograms per sample. For every donor, flow cytometry on a PBMC aliquot measured the percentage of naive CD45RAhigh/CD27high T cells. This sample was also put to use in a study of T cells of mothers and their children. The second source states: Donors were nine systemically healthy Caucasian individuals: three mothers and their six children. cDNA synthesis consumed the entire amount of extracted RNA, loaded at about 1.5 ug RNA in each 15 ul reaction. In the second PCR, sample barcodes and 2-4 random nucleotides were introduced via the M1S primer. Over 10 million TCR beta CDR3 reads came from each mother, compared with some 3 million reads from each child. TCR recombination output is similarly shaped by thymic selection in related and unrelated pairs, with a minor effect exerted by inherited differences. Related mother-child pairs always showed normalized repertoire overlap that was slightly higher than in unrelated mother-child pairs, though the difference was never significant. Persistent microchimeric T cell clones were not detected, at a sensitivity of about 100 clones per million clonotypes. The study used deep NGS to compare TCR beta repertoires of mothers and children, seeking features distinguishing related mother-child pairs from unrelated individuals. The mean age was roughly 44 +/- 4 years for the mothers and about 12 +/- 4 years for the children. After adapter ligation was performed with NEBNext reagents, the libraries were sequenced on an Illumina HiSeq 2000 with 100+100 nt paired-end reads. To avoid cross-contamination, the mother libraries and the child libraries were prepared a month apart and sequenced in separate runs. For each donor, between about 450,000 and 2,300,000 distinct TCR beta clonotypes were identified. Naive TCR beta clonotypes were estimated from low-frequency clonotypes matched to each donor's FACS-determined naive share, without sorting.

This TCR derives from a boy between 5 and 17 years old in good health. This chain joins TRBV7-9 to TRBJ1-1, with the identity of the D gene unclear. Source material: blood. The CDR3 reads as follows: CASSQTFGSEAFF. In nucleotides, the sequence is TGTGCCAGCAGCCAAACCTTTGGATCTGAAGCTTTCTTT.